This record covers a single T cell receptor beta chain. It lacks a known antigen. Base qualities are not recorded, but no much larger clone differs from it by a single base. TCRbeta CDR3 regions were amplified from genomic DNA by means of the immunoSEQ Assay, a bias-controlled multiplex PCR. For the original study's pipeline: Within the assay, amplification of reference gene primers was used to estimate how many nucleated cells each sample contained. To quantify the absolute abundance of each unique TCRbeta CDR3 rearrangement, sequence reads were collapsed and filtered. Productive Simpson clonality was computed per sample as the square root of Simpson's diversity index over productive rearrangements. TCRdb stores this immuneACCESS table with in-frame sequences only. Part of the clones is absent; in the studies checked, under half of the shortfall reflects unresolved V genes, and no reason is known for the rest. V and J calls and clone size come straight from that table; D and trimming were deduced from the DNA. Within this sample are roughly 570,000 clones, with approximately 88% of them counted one time only. The leading ten clones occupy 7.5% to 9.5% of the sample.

This record belongs to a study of blood T cell repertoires in COVID-19 (dated by TCRdb to 2018 to 2020). Notes on the research overall: The collaborator samples originated in the United States, Italy and Spain and spanned the acute and convalescent phases of COVID-19. The prospective study material was composed of cDNA or gDNA derived from T cells, B-cell-depleted T cells, or PBMCs. Deeply sampled blood TCRbeta repertoires from subjects exposed to, actively infected with, or recovered from COVID-19 were included in the dataset. The repertoires were released in a freely available public database intended as a resource for research on the immune response to SARS-CoV-2. Samples were obtained from the ongoing ImmuneRACE study (first 160 participants) and from some 1,300 subjects provided by 6 global collaborators. A de-identified subject ID, COVID-19 status, age in years and sex were almost always included in the sample metadata. HLA class I and class II types, where available, came from metadata supplied by the sample provider rather than from assay-based typing.

The study at large found these results: How much clinical and demographic metadata was included differed by source and by participant, and the metadata was provided uncurated.

One collaborating source in Seattle enrolled patients during active infection and followed them longitudinally through the course of disease. Each collaborating institution followed its own protocols to collect whole blood in K2EDTA tubes. For TCRbeta analysis, collaborator samples were shipped as frozen whole blood, as isolated PBMCs, or as DNA extracted from either sample type. The clonotype was recovered from a woman aged 45-60 years with COVID-19, enrolled during active disease. Sequenced material: peripheral blood.

The bases read TGCGCCAGCAGCCAAGCGATAGGCGGATTCTACGAGCAGTACTTC. This is translated as CASSQAIGGFYEQYF. The rearranged segments are TRBV4-1 and TRBJ2-7; too little of a D gene remains to name it. From the cysteine through the phenylalanine, the CDR3 covers 15 amino acids. Here the CDR3 DNA is all that survives: 45 bases in frame from base 1. The trim is 1 base for V and 3 bases for J, with a gap of 13 bases between the germline ends. The germline V gene supplies CDR1 MGHRA and CDR2 YSYEKL.